This entry is about one T cell receptor (beta chain). The entry originates in a study of T cells after yellow fever vaccination. This CDR3 has 12 amino acids. The V and J ends lost 0 bases and 8 bases respectively, with 5 bases between them. CDR1 and CDR2 (germline): LGHDT, YNNKEL (reference sequence). TCRdb passed the 5' RACE reads through MiXCR, listing each CDR3 protein once. The data hold 45,000 to 65,000 distinct CDR3 sequences, with around 7% observed a single time. The sequenced sample was CD8+ T cells not binding an NS4B(214-222) dextramer, sorted from PBMCs, obtained roughly seven weeks after the first yellow fever vaccination. This clonotype was obtained from a man younger than 30 who received the YFV17D yellow fever vaccine. The genes are TRBV3-1 and TRBJ2-1; D possibly matches TRBD1 or TRBD2 (5 bases each). The CDR3 spells CASSQEGDEQFF. The CDR3 DNA sequence: TGTGCCAGCAGCCAAGAGGGGGATGAGCAGTTCTTC.